This note documents a single T cell receptor (beta chain) sequence. Its antigen remains unidentified. The input lacks base qualities; no much larger clone sits a single base away. The data are from a study of cytomegalovirus exposure and HLA in healthy donors (dated 2017 in TCRdb). With respect to the entire study: According to an earlier analysis of several hundred of the donors, 150 million to 200 million T cells yielded 95 million to 140 million unique TCR beta sequences and more than 250 Gb of sequence data. The T cell repertoires of under 700 subjects were profiled by immunosequencing and related to cytomegalovirus serostatus. Among about 400 genotyped donors of the cohort, an average of about 220,000 unique TCR beta nucleotide sequences was sequenced per donor, of which 15% to 20% were non-productive. An earlier analysis of several hundred of the donors applied high-throughput TCR beta sequencing to assess whether each TCR beta V gene segment acted as functional or pseudogenic. HLA typing covered class I and class II loci at four-digit resolution. A later analysis re-examined previously published TCR beta repertoires from roughly 720 donors and added high-resolution HLA genotyping to investigate patterns of TCR occurrence. Of the roughly 400 genotyped donors, 65% to 90% fell in the genetic ancestry cluster associated with self-reported Caucasian donors. Donor age, sex, ethnicity and CMV serostatus were compiled alongside the repertoire data. A later genetic analysis took genome-wide SNP genotypes for about 55% of the 666 donors and used that subset as a discovery cohort. The aim of the study was to test whether cataloging public T cell receptors could identify signatures of past pathogen exposure. All discovery cohort repertoires had been generated using a single sequencing platform. High-throughput TCR immunosequencing, statistical association of individual TCRs with disease status, and machine learning were combined to predict cytomegalovirus infection status. Roughly 300 gigabases of sequencing data and approximately 91 million unique TCR sequences made up an early release that covered approximately 650 HLA-typed donors. Typing coverage differed by locus: A, B, C, DRB1 and DQB1 were typed in about 620-630 donors, DQA1 in 522, DPA1 in 600 to 610, and DPB1 in just under 490. Rather than using new phenotypic data, the later analysis identified candidate immune exposures from TCR beta sequences and from how often those sequences occurred across donors. Four or five DR-DQ haplotypes were handled as single units for association and clustering because linkage in the cohort was strong. Along with the roughly 670-subject first cohort, a separate validation cohort of over 90 different subjects was used.

The cohort consisted of 600 to 750 healthy bone marrow donors. At the time of sampling, every cohort member was nominally healthy, though immune exposures that went unrecorded were likely present. The donor tested CMV seronegative and was one of the 352 seronegative cohort members. A peripheral blood sample was provided by each donor, and peripheral blood mononuclear cells were used for TCR beta sequencing. Genomic DNA was extracted from the blood cell samples with the Qiagen DNeasy Blood Extraction Kit. The library was built by means of the immunoSEQ multiplex PCR assay. For the multiplex PCR, a mixture combining 60 forward primers for TCR Vbeta segments and 13 reverse primers for TCR Jbeta segments was used. The CDR3 region of rearranged TCR beta genes was amplified from genomic DNA with a multiplex PCR assay. Amplified TCR beta libraries were sequenced as 87-base-pair reads on the Illumina HiSeq System. Turning to the authors' computational methods: A later analysis tallied 75 million to 85 million unique TCR beta chains across the 666 repertoires, and about 12 million of those chains were shared by two or more donors. Raw reads were error-corrected and collapsed into unique sequences by a nearest-neighbor algorithm in which closely related sequences were merged to remove PCR and sequencing errors. CDR3 sequences were aligned to IMGT reference sequences to assign V, D and J gene segments. For a sequence to be retained, a match of at least six nucleotides to both a V gene segment and a J gene segment was required. Rearrangements were called productive when the CDR3 lacked stop codons and stayed in frame with V and J; all others were non-productive. CDR3 was defined according to IMGT convention as the region running from the second conserved V-encoded cysteine to the conserved J-encoded phenylalanine. In an earlier analysis of just under 600 of the donors, sequences lacking an unambiguous match to a single V gene segment were excluded. In an earlier analysis of 587 of the donors, V segments were called functional above 56.7% productive rearrangements and were called segregating when the between-donor standard deviation exceeded 5%. To diagnose cytomegalovirus status from the catalog of TCR beta chain sequences, a statistical classification framework was built. V and J gene assignment, in a later analysis, came from comparing TCR nucleotide sequences with IMGT/GENE-DB human TR gene sequences. In a later analysis, CDR3 sequences and most-parsimonious VDJ recombination scenarios were assigned using the TCRdist pipeline. In a later analysis, each TCR beta chain was defined by its CDR3 amino acid sequence together with its V-gene family, and reads lacking a unique V-gene family were excluded. In a later analysis, fewer than 650 highly shared, low-generation-probability nucleotide sequences were removed to address suspected cross-contamination and a sequencing artifact. For each public chain, a later analysis derived a clonal expansion index from normalized ranks of inferred template counts within each repertoire. Generation probabilities in a later analysis came from a VDJ recombination model fitted to out-of-frame rearrangements, and those results were checked against IGoR. A later analysis scored TCR-TCR, TCR-HLA and TCR-CMV co-occurrence with hypergeometric tests, applying a repertoire-size bias correction to TCR pairs. A later analysis estimated false discovery rates by permuting HLA or CMV assignments 20 times. In a later analysis, co-occurring TCRs were grouped using DBSCAN, and TCRdist sequence similarity was added for clustering within HLA-allele-positive subsets. For co-occurrence clustering, repertoires with fewer than 30,000 or more than 120,000 public chains were excluded, along with several repertoires with anomalous nucleotide sharing. TCRdb's version of the immuneACCESS table is confined to in-frame rearrangements and falls short of the full clone set. An unresolved V gene accounts for under half of the shortfall where checked; the remainder is of unknown origin. V, J and clone size derive from that table, while D and trimming were established from the DNA sequence. The sample table contains 90,000 to 110,000 clones; only one count was recorded for more than 70% of them. Approximately 2.2% of the sample is taken by the ten largest.

V is clipped by 3 bases and J by 0 bases, and the sequence between their germline boundaries is 12 bases long. The CDR3, cysteine through phenylalanine, is 15 amino acids long. Only the CDR3 region is kept as DNA, spanning 45 bases read in frame from base 1. CDR1 and CDR2 are read off the germline V gene (reference sequence) as SEHNR and FQNEAQ. The study at large found these results: A cluster of highly shared sequence variants was judged likely to represent a technical artifact of the sequencing pipeline. Because the 87-base-pair reads could not distinguish some IMGT-functional V segments, including TRBV6-2 and TRBV6-3, those segments were excluded. Most TCR sequences were observed very rarely across donors, whereas some public TCRs were present in many individuals. A few of the identified cytomegalovirus-associated TCR beta chains were confirmed in vitro to be specific for cytomegalovirus antigens. In a later genetic analysis, a missense DCLRE1C variant was associated with V-gene and J-gene trimming of TCR beta chains, and the association was replicated in an independent cohort. In the study, 150 to 200 TCR beta chains were listed as associated with cytomegalovirus. Compared with equally common non-associated chains, HLA-associated TCR beta chains in a later analysis were more clonally expanded and had lower generation probabilities. In a later analysis, the rate of TCR association differed among HLA loci, with DRB1 alleles having the most associated TCRs and HLA-C alleles having the fewest. This cohort had only TCR beta chains sequenced, and the lack of alpha or paired-chain data limited which features could be detected. According to a later genetic analysis, donors in an Asian-associated ancestry cluster had fewer N-insertions in productive TCRs than the approximately 650-donor mean. Several of the top co-occurrence clusters appeared to be linked to parvovirus B19, influenza, CMV and Epstein-Barr virus, according to a later analysis. Linkage disequilibrium might explain the correlated functional status among segregating V segments, but an unknown experimental factor could not be excluded. In both the original and validation cohorts, the classifier was reported to diagnose cytomegalovirus status with high specificity and sensitivity. Assigning TCR associations to individual alleles was difficult when HLA alleles, especially DR and DQ, strongly co-occurred. The authors suggested that the approach could potentially be generalized to other disease states and immunological phenotypes. Because counts were too low, seventeen rarely observed V segments, including chromosome 9 orphons, were left out of the earlier analysis of some 640 of the donors. Presence/absence analyses assumed roughly uniform sequencing depth across donors, an assumption that may not hold. For the cohort, immune exposure information was limited to CMV serostatus. HLA typing was unavailable for some donors at each locus, so association tests used only the typed subset. Most CMV-associated TCR beta chains appeared to be HLA-restricted in a later analysis, and the HLA associations seemed to be driven largely by CMV exposure. A further reported finding was that TCR beta sequences accurately predicted the HLA-A and HLA-B alleles for most subjects in the first cohort. In an earlier analysis of 587 of the donors, most TCR beta V segments appeared in productive rearrangements about 90% or about 30% of the time, broadly matching IMGT annotations. A later analysis associated some 17,000 TCR beta sequences with specific HLA alleles at a false discovery rate of 0.05.

The sequenced material came from PBMCs. This clonotype was sampled from a man aged 25-40 years in good health and CMV-seronegative. Recombination connected TRBV7-9 to TRBJ2-7, with the D gene too uncertain to name. The DNA sequence follows: TGTGCCAGCAGCTTGAGCAGGCAAAGCTCCTACGAGCAGTACTTC. This codes for CASSLSRQSSYEQYF.